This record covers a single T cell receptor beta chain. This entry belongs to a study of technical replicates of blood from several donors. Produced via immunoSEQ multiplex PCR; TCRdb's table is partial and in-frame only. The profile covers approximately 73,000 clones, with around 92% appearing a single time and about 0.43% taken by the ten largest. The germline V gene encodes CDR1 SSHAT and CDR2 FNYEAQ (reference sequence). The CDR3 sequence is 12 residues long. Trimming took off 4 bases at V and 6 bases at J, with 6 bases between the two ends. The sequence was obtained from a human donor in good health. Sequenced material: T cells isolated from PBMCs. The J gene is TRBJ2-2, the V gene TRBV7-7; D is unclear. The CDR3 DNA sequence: TGTGCCAGCAGCTCAGATGCCGGGGAGCTGTTTTTT. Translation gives CASSSDAGELFF.